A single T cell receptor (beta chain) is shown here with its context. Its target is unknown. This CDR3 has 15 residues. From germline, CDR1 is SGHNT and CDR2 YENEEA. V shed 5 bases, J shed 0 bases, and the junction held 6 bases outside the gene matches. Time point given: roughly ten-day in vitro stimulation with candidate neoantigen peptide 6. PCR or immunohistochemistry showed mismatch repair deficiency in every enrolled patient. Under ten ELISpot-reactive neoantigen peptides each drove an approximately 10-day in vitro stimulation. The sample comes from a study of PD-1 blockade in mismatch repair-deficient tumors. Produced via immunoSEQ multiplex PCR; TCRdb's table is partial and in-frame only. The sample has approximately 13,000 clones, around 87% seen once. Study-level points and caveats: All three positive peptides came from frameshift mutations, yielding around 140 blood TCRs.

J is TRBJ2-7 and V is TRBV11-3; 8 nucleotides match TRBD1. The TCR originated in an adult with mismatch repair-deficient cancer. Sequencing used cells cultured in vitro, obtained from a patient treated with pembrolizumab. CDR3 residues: CASSRGQASSYEQYF. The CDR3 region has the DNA TGTGCCAGCAGCAGGGGACAGGCGAGCTCCTACGAGCAGTACTTC.